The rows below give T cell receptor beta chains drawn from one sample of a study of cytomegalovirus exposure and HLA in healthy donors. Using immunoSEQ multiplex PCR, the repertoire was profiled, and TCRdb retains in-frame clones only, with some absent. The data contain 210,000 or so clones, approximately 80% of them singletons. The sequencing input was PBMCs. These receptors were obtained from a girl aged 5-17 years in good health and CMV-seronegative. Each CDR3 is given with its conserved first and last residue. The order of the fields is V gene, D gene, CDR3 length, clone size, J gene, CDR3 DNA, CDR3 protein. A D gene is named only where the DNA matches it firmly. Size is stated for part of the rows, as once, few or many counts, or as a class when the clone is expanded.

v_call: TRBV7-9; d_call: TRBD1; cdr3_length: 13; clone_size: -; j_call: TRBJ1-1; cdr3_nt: TGTGCCAGCAGCCCCCCGTCGGGACAGAAACCTTTCTTT; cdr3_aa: CASSPPSGQKPFF
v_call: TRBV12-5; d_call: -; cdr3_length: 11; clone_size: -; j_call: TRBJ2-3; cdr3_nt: TGTGCTAGTGGTTTCGGGGATACGCAGTATTTT; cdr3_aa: CASGFGDTQYF
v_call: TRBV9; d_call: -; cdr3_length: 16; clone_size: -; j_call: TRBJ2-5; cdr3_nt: TGTGCCAGCAGCGTAGGGTCCCGGGGGAGCAAAGAGACCCAGTACTTC; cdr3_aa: CASSVGSRGSKETQYF
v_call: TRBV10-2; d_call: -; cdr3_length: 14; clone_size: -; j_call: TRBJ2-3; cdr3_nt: TGCGCCAGCGGTATTCAGGTCGAGGGCGATACGCAGTATTTT; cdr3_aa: CASGIQVEGDTQYF
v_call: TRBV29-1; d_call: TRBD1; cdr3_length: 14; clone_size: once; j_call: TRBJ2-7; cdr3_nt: TGCAGCGTGACCCGGACAGGGTATAATTACGAGCAGTACTTC; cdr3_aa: CSVTRTGYNYEQYF
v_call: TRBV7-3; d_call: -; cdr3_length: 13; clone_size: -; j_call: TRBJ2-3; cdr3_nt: TGTGCCAGCAGCCGACAAATAGTTGGTACGCAGTATTTT; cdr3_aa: CASSRQIVGTQYF
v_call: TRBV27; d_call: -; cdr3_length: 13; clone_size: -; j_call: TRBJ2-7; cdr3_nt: TGTGCCAGCAGTGACAGGAGACTGTACGAGCAGTACTTC; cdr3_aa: CASSDRRLYEQYF
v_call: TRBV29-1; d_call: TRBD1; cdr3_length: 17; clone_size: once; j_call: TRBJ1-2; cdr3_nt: TGCAGCGTTGAAAGGAGGACAGGGGTTCACCTTAACTATGGCTACACCTTC; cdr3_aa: CSVERRTGVHLNYGYTF
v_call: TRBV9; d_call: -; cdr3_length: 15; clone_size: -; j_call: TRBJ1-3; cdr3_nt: TGTGCCAGCAGCGTTGTCTCGGGGTCTGGAAACACCATATATTTT; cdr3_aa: CASSVVSGSGNTIYF
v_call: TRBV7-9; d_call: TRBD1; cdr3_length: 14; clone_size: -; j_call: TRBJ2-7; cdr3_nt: TGTGCCAGCAGAAAGGGACAGGGGGAGTACGAGCAGTACTTC; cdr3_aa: CASRKGQGEYEQYF
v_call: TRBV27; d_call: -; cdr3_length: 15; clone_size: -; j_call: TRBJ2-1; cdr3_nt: TGTGCCAGCAGCCTAAGGACCGGTGGGGCAAATGAGCAGTTCTTC; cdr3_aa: CASSLRTGGANEQFF
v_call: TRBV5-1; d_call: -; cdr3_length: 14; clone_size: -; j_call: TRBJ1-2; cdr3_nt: TGCGCCAGCAGCTTGAGGGACAAAAACTATGGCTACACCTTC; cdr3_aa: CASSLRDKNYGYTF